This T cell receptor (beta chain) was captured in a study of CD8 T cells in Susac syndrome (dated by TCRdb to the late 2010s). About the study as a whole: The study used repertoire sequencing to test whether antigen drove CD8+ T cell activation and differentiation in Susac syndrome. CD8+ T cell repertoire clonality was compared between about a dozen healthy donors, approximately 14 Susac syndrome patients and 15 multiple sclerosis patients.

RNA was extracted using the RNeasy kit, and about 0.45 to 1 ug of the RNA was reverse transcribed with random hexamers. The immunoSEQ multiplex PCR assay, covering 54 Vbeta and 13 Jbeta segments, was used to amplify TCR beta CDR3 regions. To correct PCR amplification bias, a synthetic template baseline was used for both primer optimization and computational correction. As for the original processing: Reads were annotated to V, D and J genes per IMGT and analyzed with immunoSEQ Analyzer, keeping only productive sequences. Clonality was computed as one minus Shannon entropy normalized by log2 of the number of productive unique sequences. For each patient and control, public and private clones were evaluated within the 100 most prevalent clones. Susac-specific clones were defined as absent from healthy and MS cohorts, around 970 published viral clones and other ImmuneACCESS disease sequences. In-frame beta chains were kept once TCRdb had trimmed the public reads at Q25 with fastp and called clones with MiXCR. Rows with one shared CDR3 protein collapse into an entry with the most common genes and DNA. These V and J calls derive from TCRdb rather than the authors' analysis. For this sample there are around 130,000 distinct CDR3 sequences; around nine tenths appear just once. Clones ranked in the top ten supply approximately 0.24% of the sample.

On this clonotype: What this receptor recognizes is not known. Per-base qualities were not stored, and no clone one base away is much larger.

The research as a whole found: The number of individuals in the TCR sequencing and HLA analysis was acknowledged as relatively small.

Peripheral blood CD8+ and CD4+ T cells from healthy donors, Susac syndrome patients and multiple sclerosis patients were profiled by high-throughput TCR beta sequencing. The multiple sclerosis controls were treatment-naive patients whose relapsing-remitting disease, either stable or active, fulfilled the revised McDonald criteria. Bulk CD8+ and CD4+ T cells were purified by magnetic negative isolation, while CD8+ TEMRA cells were enriched using FACS. Blood was collected in EDTA tubes and processed within 24 hours, with PBMCs isolated through density gradient centrifugation. PBMCs intended for TCR sequencing were cryopreserved in liquid nitrogen and thawed later in a water bath at 37 degrees C. Purity of sorted or isolated CD4+, CD8+ and CD8+ TEMRA cells was at least 90%. Sequenced: CD8+ T cells from PBMCs. This receptor was taken from a human donor with multiple sclerosis.

The CDR3 protein: CASSQGNGYTF. In nucleotides, the sequence is TGTGCCAGCAGCCAAGGAAATGGCTACACCTTC. The V and J segments used are TRBV3-1 and TRBJ1-2; the D gene cannot be named for sure. Trimming costs V 1 base and J 6 bases, and their ends lie 3 bases apart. CDR1 and CDR2 are drawn from the germline V gene (reference sequence): LGHDT, YNNKEL. Measured from the cysteine to the phenylalanine, the CDR3 is 11 residues long. The read is trimmed to its CDR3 DNA, 33 bases read in frame from base 1.